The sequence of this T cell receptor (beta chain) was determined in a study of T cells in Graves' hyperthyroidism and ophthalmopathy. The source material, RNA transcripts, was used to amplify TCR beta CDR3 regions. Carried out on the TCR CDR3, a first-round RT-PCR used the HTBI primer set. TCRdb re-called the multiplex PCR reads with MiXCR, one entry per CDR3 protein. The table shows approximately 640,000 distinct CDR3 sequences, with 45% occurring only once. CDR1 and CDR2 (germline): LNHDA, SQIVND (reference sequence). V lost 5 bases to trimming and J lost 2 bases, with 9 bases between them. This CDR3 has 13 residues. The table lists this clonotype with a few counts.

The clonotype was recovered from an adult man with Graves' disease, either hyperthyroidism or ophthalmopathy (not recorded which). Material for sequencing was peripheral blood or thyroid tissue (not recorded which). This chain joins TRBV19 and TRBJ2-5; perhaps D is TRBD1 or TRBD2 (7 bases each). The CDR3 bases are TGTGCCAGTAGTCAGGGGGGGCAAGAGACCCAGTACTTC. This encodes CASSQGGQETQYF.